The clone carrying this TCR beta chain was detected only once. The antigen is unknown. In the naive CD8 group, cells lacked CD45RO and were positively selected for CCR7, so terminally differentiated effector memory CD45RA+ cells were left out. The data belong to a study of shared clonotypes between healthy human individuals. Study-wide context: CD4 naive and memory got three plates each, CD8 naive two, CD8 memory one. Study observations and caveats: Clonotypes shared by all four donors outscored non-shared clonotypes in generation probability. Only blood was sampled, and tissue TCR repertoires likely differ from blood ones. Shared across several donors were around 5% of the naive CD4 clonotypes.

The data were produced by immunoSEQ multiplex PCR, yet TCRdb's version contains in-frame clones alone and is incomplete. This table holds about 2,100,000 clones, roughly 91% found once. The V gene's germline CDR1 is SGHAT and CDR2 FQNNGV. The CDR3 loop spans 15 amino acids. J lost 9 bases, V lost 3 bases, and 8 bases had no gene match. This chain links TRBV11-2 with TRBJ2-1; the match to TRBD2 covers 10 bases. This TCR came from a man between 18 and 29 years old in good health. Some clones in this sample may be carry-over from other donors' samples. Sequenced sample: naive CD8+ T cells from PBMCs. The CDR3 is CASSFRLAGDGEQFF. In nucleotides, the CDR3 is TGTGCCAGCAGCTTTAGGCTAGCGGGAGATGGTGAGCAGTTCTTC.